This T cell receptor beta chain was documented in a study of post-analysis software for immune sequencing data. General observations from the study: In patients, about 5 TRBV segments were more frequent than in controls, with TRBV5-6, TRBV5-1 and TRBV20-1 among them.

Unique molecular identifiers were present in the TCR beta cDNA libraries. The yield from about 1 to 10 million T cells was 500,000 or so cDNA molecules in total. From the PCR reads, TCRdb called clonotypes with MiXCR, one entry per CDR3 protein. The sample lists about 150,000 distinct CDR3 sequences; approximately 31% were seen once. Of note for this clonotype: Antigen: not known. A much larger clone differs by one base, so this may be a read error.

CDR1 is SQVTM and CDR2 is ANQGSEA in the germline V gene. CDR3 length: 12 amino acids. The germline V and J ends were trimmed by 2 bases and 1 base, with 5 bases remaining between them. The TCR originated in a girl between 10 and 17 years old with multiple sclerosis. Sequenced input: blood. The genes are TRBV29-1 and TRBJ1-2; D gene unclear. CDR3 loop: CSVEQDNYGYTF. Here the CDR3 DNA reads TGCAGCGTTGAACAGGATAACTATGGCTACACCTTC.